In this sample, the clone carrying this T cell receptor (beta chain) turned up a few times. Its matching antigen is unknown. This sample was included in a study of early T cells in non-severe SARS-CoV-2 infection. About the study: Chains stayed unpaired after sequencing of bulk RNA from unsorted whole blood. Whole-study findings and limits: Database matching using VDJdb favored anti-spike CD8 responses, with private and CD4 specificities left missing.

This CDR3 spans 15 amino acids. Per germline, CDR1 MDHEN and CDR2 SYDVKM. Trimming cost V 6 bases and J 10 bases, with 24 bases left between them. Unique molecular identifiers (one per individual cDNA molecule) were attached. MiXCR, applied by TCRdb to the 5' RACE reads, yields one record per CDR3 protein. The table includes roughly 57,000 distinct CDR3 sequences, roughly 13% detected once. The rearrangement joins TRBV28 to TRBJ1-1, with D maybe TRBD1 (5 bases). This specimen was whole blood, taken at baseline. The source of this sequence is an adult who was a healthcare worker with PCR-confirmed SARS-CoV-2 infection or an uninfected control (not recorded which). CDR3 nucleotide sequence: TGTGCCAGCAGACCCTTCAATCAGGGATCGTTACGAGCTTTCTTT. It yields the protein CASRPFNQGSLRAFF.